This T cell receptor beta chain appears in the sequencing data of a study of T-cell reconstitution after alpha-beta-depleted transplantation in children. Turning to this clonotype: Its antigen remains unknown.

Findings and limits, study-wide: Day-60 TCRbeta diversity that was high in some patients was derived from surviving recipient T cells and thymic progenitors. T-cell counts and diversity at one year post-transplant came mainly from newly produced T cells.

Unique molecular identifiers were incorporated during preparation of the TCRbeta library. Each CDR3 protein gets one entry after TCRdb re-called the PCR reads with MiXCR. The sample has about 220,000 distinct CDR3 sequences; around a sixth are singletons. Unmatched junction bases numbered 8, after V lost 4 bases and J lost 6 bases. Looked up from germline, CDR1 is GTSNPN and CDR2 is SVGIG (reference sequence). The CDR3 covers 15 residues. This specimen consisted of PBMCs, mostly from graft donor cells, obtained 360 days after TCRalphabeta/CD19-depleted stem cell transplant. This TCR came from a male patient aged 2 to 10 who had a stem cell transplant for acute lymphoblastic leukemia, so the T cells may come from the graft donor. V is TRBV30 and J is TRBJ2-2, with 10 bases that match TRBD2. CDR3 in amino acids: CAWNPIAGGPGELFF. CDR3 DNA: TGTGCCTGGAATCCTATAGCGGGGGGTCCCGGGGAGCTGTTTTTT.